This entry concerns a single T cell receptor beta chain. This record comes from a study of control samples from healthy donors and cancer patients. Profiled with immunoSEQ multiplex PCR; TCRdb holds only in-frame clones, not every one. This sample yields about 170,000 clones, of which 93% are seen a single time; approximately 4% belongs to the top ten. After removal of 4 bases from V and 5 bases from J, the junction contained 7 bases not matched to a gene. This CDR3 has 15 amino acids. Germline V gene data show CDR1 as SGHAT and CDR2 as FQNNGV. This clonotype was obtained from a woman in her sixties in good health. The sequenced material came from blood. This sequence joins TRBV11-2 and TRBJ1-4; TRBD1 agrees at 7 bases. CDR3 DNA: TGTGCCAGCAGCTCCGCGGGACAGATCAATGAAAAACTGTTTTTT. Protein: CASSSAGQINEKLFF.